These 9 T cell receptor beta chains originate from one sample sequenced in a study of T cell repertoires in aging, cancer and after chemotherapy. The template was genomic DNA from peripheral blood, not RNA. TRB rearrangements spanning V, D and J were amplified using mixed TRB-A/B primers. MiXCR was run by TCRdb on the multiplex PCR reads, yielding one entry per CDR3 protein. The sample includes 3,300 or so distinct CDR3 sequences, 30% to 40% seen only once; the top ten take 49%. Sequencing was performed on blood. These receptor sequences come from a human donor in good health.

This clonotype turned up a few times. The genes are TRBV7-9 and TRBJ1-2, with a tentative D call TRBD1 (5 bases). This CDR3 contains 15 residues. V lost 5 bases to trimming and J lost 4 bases, with 17 bases between them. The germline gives CDR1 SEHNR, CDR2 FQNEAQ (reference sequence). CDR3 sequence (DNA): TGTGCCAGCAGCACAGATCTTCGGGGGAGCTATGGCTACACCTTC. It specifies CASSTDLRGSYGYTF.

Only a few counts were recorded for this clonotype. The chain joins TRBV11-3 to TRBJ2-6; TRBD2 agrees at 7 bases. The CDR3 consists of 19 residues. Germline lookup yields CDR1 SGHNT and CDR2 YENEEA. The J segment lost 0 bases and the V segment lost 6 bases, leaving 14 bases of the junction unmatched. Here the CDR3 reads CASSPSRAGVTSGANVLTF. In DNA, the CDR3 is TGTGCCAGCAGTCCCTCCCGGGCGGGGGTTACCTCTGGGGCCAACGTCCTGACTTTC.

Relative to its sample, this clonotype is medium-sized. This chain uses TRBV6-6 with TRBJ2-3; D is unresolved. The length of the CDR3 is 12 residues. Germline CDR1 reads MNHNY; CDR2 reads SVGAGI (reference sequence). V dropped 5 bases and J dropped 4 bases, with 7 bases sitting between them. CDR3 amino acids: CASSEKSDTQYF. DNA of the CDR3: TGTGCCAGCAGTGAAAAGTCAGATACGCAGTATTTT.

In this sample, this clonotype turned up once. V usage is TRBV6-5 and J usage is TRBJ2-1, with 8 bases matching TRBD2. The CDR3 runs to 15 residues. In germline, CDR1 is MNHEY, CDR2 SVGAGI. V was clipped by 6 bases and J by 6 bases; unmatched bases: 10. CDR3 protein: CASSQSGGPPNEQFF. CDR3 bases: TGTGCCAGCAGCCAGAGCGGGGGTCCTCCCAATGAGCAGTTCTTC.

This clonotype is judged medium-sized (0.01 to 0.1%). The chain combines TRBV29-1 with TRBJ1-5; D unresolved. V was trimmed by 6 bases and J by 6 bases, leaving 15 bases between them. This CDR3 is 13 amino acids long. Germline CDR1 SQVTM, CDR2 ANQGSEA. CDR3 sequence (DNA): TGCAGCGTGGTGGAGGGTGTAGGTCAGCCCCAGCATTTT. As protein: CSVVEGVGQPQHF.

The J gene is TRBJ2-1, the V gene TRBV29-1; 12 bases agree with TRBD2. The CDR3 runs to 17 residues. The V and J ends lost 0 bases and 6 bases, in that order; junction bases with no gene match: 9. Germline loops: CDR1 SQVTM, CDR2 ANQGSEA. The CDR3 DNA follows: TGCAGCGTTGAAGAAGCTCTAGCGGGGGGGTTGGGCAATGAGCAGTTCTTC. Translating gives CSVEEALAGGLGNEQFF.

V usage is TRBV27 and J usage is TRBJ2-3; D is uncertain. The germline V gene encodes CDR1 MNHEY and CDR2 SMNVEV (reference sequence). V gave up 4 bases and J gave up 1 base, with 6 bases separating them. The CDR3 has 13 amino acids. This CDR3 is CASSWAGTDTQYF. DNA for the CDR3: TGTGCCAGCAGTTGGGCGGGCACAGATACGCAGTATTTT.

This clonotype showed up just a few times. DNA of the CDR3: TGTGCCAGCAGCTTCCCCGGGGCAGGGGGTTCCTACAATGAGCAGTTCTTC. Translation: CASSFPGAGGSYNEQFF. The J gene is TRBJ2-1, the V gene TRBV11-1; the match to TRBD1 covers 7 bases. Germline assignment: CDR1 SGHAT and CDR2 FQDESV (reference sequence). V lost 3 bases, J lost 1 base, and 9 bases stayed unmatched. The CDR3 spans 17 residues.

This clonotype was found a few times. The genes are TRBV6-5 and TRBJ2-3; tentative D call: TRBD2 (5 bases). This CDR3 region has 18 residues. The V end lost 4 bases, the J end lost 3 bases, and 23 bases lay between the germline ends. Germline V gene data show CDR1 as MNHEY and CDR2 as SVGAGI. CDR3 nucleotide sequence: TGTGCCAGCAGTTTTAAGCTGGCCCCGAGGGTTTCGACAGATACGCAGTATTTT. Its translation: CASSFKLAPRVSTDTQYF.